This T cell receptor beta chain was sequenced in a study of tumor and adjacent non-tumor tissue in lung cancer. Study-wide background: Histology: 11 to 13 adenocarcinoma, a couple of squamous cell carcinoma, 1 small cell lung cancer. The patients, some ten men and roughly 5 women, were roughly 30 to 76 with stage I to III disease. Broader study findings: TCR diversity was significantly greater in tumor than normal lung tissue.

To note about this clonotype: Antigen: not known.

Three rounds of nested PCR, following a modified ARM-PCR protocol, produced the TCRbeta library. TCRdb fed the multiplex PCR reads into MiXCR, producing one record per CDR3 protein. The sample yields roughly 67,000 distinct CDR3 sequences, 50% to 60% seen once. Per germline, CDR1 SGHTA and CDR2 FQGNSA. The CDR3 covers 15 residues. V lost 11 bases to trimming and J lost 7 bases, with 24 bases between them. No cell sorting was done before RNA was extracted from the tissue. Newly diagnosed lung cancer patients had thoracic surgery in China, August–late 2014, without prior chemotherapy. The chain has TRBV7-2 and TRBJ2-1, with D possibly TRBD2 on 5 matching bases. The material sequenced was lung tumor tissue. This TCR was recovered from a man in his forties or fifties with non-small cell lung cancer. The CDR3: CAGNLMGAGSNEQFF. The CDR3 DNA reads as TGTGCCGGCAACTTAATGGGAGCCGGGTCTAATGAGCAGTTCTTC. Full variable domain (outside the CDR3, taken from reference TRBV7-2 and TRBJ2-1): GAGVSQSPSNKVTEKGKDVELRCDPISGHTALYWYRQSLGQGLEFLIYFQGNSAPDKSGLPSDRFSAERTGGSVSTLTIQRTQQEDSAVYLCAGNLMGAGSNEQFFGPGTRLTVL.